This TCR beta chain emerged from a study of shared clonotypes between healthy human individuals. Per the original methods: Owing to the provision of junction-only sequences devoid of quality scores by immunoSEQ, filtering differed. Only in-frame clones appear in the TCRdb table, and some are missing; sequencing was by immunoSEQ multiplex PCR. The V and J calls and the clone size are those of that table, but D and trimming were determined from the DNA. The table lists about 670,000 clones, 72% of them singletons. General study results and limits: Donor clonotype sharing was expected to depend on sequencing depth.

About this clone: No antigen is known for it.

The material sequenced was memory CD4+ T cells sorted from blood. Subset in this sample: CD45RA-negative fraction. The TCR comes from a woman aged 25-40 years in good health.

The CDR3 DNA sequence: TGTGCCAGTAGAACCGCACACCTGAACACTGAAGCTTTCTTT. This gives the protein CASRTAHLNTEAFF. The chain recombines TRBV19 with TRBJ1-1; D not resolved. Germline loops: CDR1 LNHDA, CDR2 SQIVND (reference sequence). The V gene lost 6 bases and the J gene lost 0 bases, with 11 bases spanning the gap. The CDR3 consists of 14 residues.